The 27 T cell receptor beta chains presented below share a single source sample, sequenced in a study of spatial heterogeneity in lung cancer (dated by TCRdb to between 2018 and 2020). According to the study, the label for this sample's time point signals: sample taken at primary tumor resection. The method was 5' RACE. These reads were obtained on a NextSeq 500. TCRdb cleaned the public reads at Q25 with fastp, built clones with MiXCR and kept in-frame beta chains. Entries that share a CDR3 protein sequence are merged under the most common genes and DNA. This sample holds 10,000 to 11,000 distinct CDR3 sequences; around 5.6% were observed only once. In total, the top ten clones hold 25% to 35% of the sample. Sequenced here: normal lung tissue next to the tumor, sampled at surgery. The receptors derive from a male donor with early-stage non-small cell lung cancer.

This clonotype has a count of ten or more. The chain links TRBV6-5 to TRBJ2-7, with D unclear. Trimming took 3 bases from V and 9 from J, leaving 12 bases between them. CDR1 is MNHEY and CDR2 is SVGAGI in the germline V gene. The length of the CDR3 is 12 residues. CDR3 in DNA: TGTGCCAGCAGTTATCCCGGCACGGTGCAGTACTTC. Residues: CASSYPGTVQYF.

This clonotype has more than one count but fewer than ten. The genes are TRBV28 and TRBJ2-7; unclear D gene. The CDR3 has 13 residues. Germline-derived CDR1 and CDR2 are MDHEN and SYDVKM. The V and J ends lost 5 bases and 3 bases respectively, with 11 bases between them. The CDR3 DNA follows: TGTGCCAGCAGTCTAACTATACTCTACGAGCAGTACTTC. Its translation: CASSLTILYEQYF. The variable domain in full, completed from reference TRBV28 and TRBJ2-7, reads DVKVTQSSRYLVKRTGEKVFLECVQDMDHENMFWYRQDPGLGLRLIYFSYDVKMKEKGDIPEGYSVSREKKERFSLILESASTNQTSMYLCASSLTILYEQYFGPGTRLTVT.

This clonotype was seen repeatedly, ten times or more. The chain has TRBV12-3 or TRBV12-4 and TRBJ1-6; 7 bases align to TRBD1. The CDR3 length is 14 residues. After removal of 7 bases from V and 7 bases from J, the junction contained 7 bases not matched to a gene. In nucleotides, the CDR3 is TGTGCCAGCACCGCGACAGGGATCAATTCACCCCTCCACTTT. Protein sequence: CASTATGINSPLHF.

This clonotype was picked up many times. The chain carries TRBV5-1 and TRBJ2-3; 11 bases fit TRBD2. J lost 3 bases, V lost 2 bases, and 5 bases had no gene match. Per germline, CDR1 SGHRS and CDR2 YFSETQ. There are 16 residues in the CDR3. CDR3 DNA sequence: TGCGCCAGCAGCTTTGTAGCGGGGGGGCCGACAGATACGCAGTATTTT. Protein sequence: CASSFVAGGPTDTQYF.

This clonotype was seen many times. The rearrangement uses TRBV27 and TRBJ2-5, with D possibly being TRBD1 (6 bases). Trimming took 5 bases from V and 5 from J, leaving 15 bases between them. CDR1 is MNHEY and CDR2 is SMNVEV in the germline V gene (reference sequence). This CDR3 has 14 amino acids. CDR3 amino acids: CASSKRQARETQYF. DNA of the CDR3: TGTGCCAGCAGTAAAAGACAGGCGAGGGAGACCCAGTACTTC.

This clonotype appeared many times. The chain recombines TRBV27 with TRBJ1-1; a possible D gene is TRBD1 (6 bases). The CDR3 has 12 residues. With 7 bases removed from V and 4 bases from J, the gap between germline ends came to 10 bases. Germline V gene sequence: CDR1 MNHEY, CDR2 SMNVEV (reference sequence). The CDR3 sequence is CASMRGSTEAFF. The CDR3 DNA reads as TGTGCCAGCATGAGGGGGAGCACTGAAGCTTTCTTT.

This clonotype qualifies as medium-sized. The gene calls are TRBV24-1 and TRBJ2-1; 14 nucleotides agree with TRBD2. V gave up 7 bases and J gave up 6 bases; unmatched junction bases: 16. CDR3 length: 19 residues. CDR1 is KGHDR, CDR2 SFDVKD, per germline. CDR3 loop: CATSPGGTSGRGARNEQFF. The CDR3 nucleotides are TGTGCCACCAGCCCGGGGGGGACTAGCGGGAGAGGCGCGCGCAATGAGCAGTTCTTC.

This clonotype showed up many times. The chain combines TRBV20-1 with TRBJ2-6, with D uncertain. The CDR3 consists of 14 residues. Trimming removed 0 bases from V and 0 bases from J, with 3 bases in between. From germline, CDR1 is DFQATT and CDR2 SNEGSKA (reference sequence). In DNA form, the CDR3 reads TGCAGTGCTAGAGAGAGCTCTGGGGCCAACGTCCTGACTTTC. It specifies CSARESSGANVLTF.

V and J are TRBV7-9 and TRBJ1-5; D not certain. Per germline, CDR1 SEHNR and CDR2 FQNEAQ (reference sequence). V lost 1 base and J lost 6, with 7 bases in between. The CDR3 has 13 amino acids. The CDR3 DNA is TGTGCCAGCAGCTTAGATGGTCGTCAGCCCCAGCATTTT. Residues: CASSLDGRQPQHF.

This clonotype was detected many times. The V call is TRBV28, the J call TRBJ1-6, with a possible D match to TRBD1 (5 bases). The length of the CDR3 is 15 residues. The germline CDR1 and CDR2 sequences are MDHEN and SYDVKM. Trimming stripped 8 bases from V and 0 bases from J, with 11 bases between. This chain's CDR3 is CASLRQSSYNSPLHF. In nucleotides, the CDR3 is TGTGCCAGCCTCCGACAGAGCTCCTATAATTCACCCCTCCACTTT.

This clonotype was counted ten times or more. The chain carries TRBV19 and TRBJ2-2; 8 bases are a match to TRBD1. V lost 6 bases, J lost 5 bases, and 14 bases stayed unmatched. This CDR3 region has 17 residues. Germline V gives CDR1 LNHDA, CDR2 SQIVND (reference sequence). CDR3 sequence: CASSPLGDRGGTGELFF. The DNA for the CDR3 is TGTGCCAGTAGCCCGCTCGGCGACAGGGGAGGAACCGGGGAGCTGTTTTTT.

The chain combines TRBV28 with TRBJ1-2; tentative D call: TRBD1 (5 bases). CDR3 size: 14 residues. V lost 8 bases, J lost 7 bases, and 20 bases lay in between. Germline V lookup: CDR1 MDHEN, CDR2 SYDVKM. The DNA of the CDR3 is TGTGCCAGCCAATTTTGGGGGGGAGATCGTGGCTACACCTTC. Translated: CASQFWGGDRGYTF.

This clonotype was seen many times. The chain carries TRBV7-2 and TRBJ2-7; a weak D match, TRBD2 (6 bases). Looked up from germline, CDR1 is SGHTA and CDR2 is FQGNSA. Trimming pared 0 bases from V and 2 bases from J, leaving 8 bases between. The CDR3 runs 14 residues. For the CDR3, the DNA is TGTGCCAGCAGCTTAGCGGAGGGCGCCTACGAGCAGTACTTC. It codes for CASSLAEGAYEQYF.

J is TRBJ2-6 and V is TRBV29-1; no definite D call. In germline, CDR1 is SQVTM, CDR2 ANQGSEA. CDR3 length equals 13 residues. Trimming left V 7 bases short and J 1 base short, with 8 bases between. DNA of the CDR3: TGCAGCGCCATTAAATCTGGGGCCAACGTCCTGACTTTC. Amino acid sequence: CSAIKSGANVLTF.

In this sample, this clonotype turned up many times. The chain recombines TRBV20-1 with TRBJ2-5; 8 nucleotides align to TRBD2. CDR3 length: 14 amino acids. The germline CDR1 and CDR2 sequences are DFQATT and SNEGSKA (reference sequence). The V gene end was trimmed by 6 bases and the J gene end by 2 bases; junction bases not matched to a gene: 8. The CDR3 protein is CSALLADVQETQYF. The CDR3 coding sequence is TGCAGTGCCCTACTAGCGGACGTTCAAGAGACCCAGTACTTC.

This clonotype was detected ten times or more. V gene TRBV11-2 combines with J gene TRBJ2-1, with a possible D match to TRBD2 (6 bases). V was trimmed by 1 base and J by 7 bases, leaving 11 bases between them. CDR3 size: 14 residues. CDR1 SGHAT and CDR2 FQNNGV come from the germline V gene. In DNA, the CDR3 is TGTGCCAGCAGCTTAGGTTGGCTAGCGAATGAGCAGTTCTTC. Protein product: CASSLGWLANEQFF.

The chain is built from TRBV20-1 and TRBJ1-1; D gene ambiguous. Germline lookup yields CDR1 DFQATT and CDR2 SNEGSKA (reference sequence). Trimming removed 5 bases from V and 0 bases from J, with 16 bases in between. This CDR3 is 15 amino acids long. CDR3 bases: TGCAGTGCTCCTTCCTCGGCCTCAGTGAACACTGAAGCTTTCTTT. This codes for CSAPSSASVNTEAFF.

In its sample, this clonotype was seen a few times. The chain is built from TRBV7-2 and TRBJ2-7; D might be TRBD1 or TRBD2, each matching 5 bases. Germline V gives CDR1 SGHTA, CDR2 FQGNSA. The germline V and J ends were trimmed by 1 base and 2 bases, with 12 bases remaining between them. The CDR3 is 15 amino acids. CDR3 loop: CASSLEWGSTYEQYF. The CDR3 DNA follows: TGTGCCAGCAGCTTAGAGTGGGGGTCCACCTACGAGCAGTACTTC.

This clonotype was counted many times. This chain uses TRBV2 with TRBJ2-3; no clear D gene. Trimming took off 7 bases at V and 0 bases at J, with 14 bases between the two ends. Germline CDR1 is SNHLY and CDR2 is FYNNEI. The CDR3 consists of 15 residues. For the CDR3, the DNA is TGTGCCAGCAACGGACCCACCCCTAGCACAGATACGCAGTATTTT. Amino acids: CASNGPTPSTDTQYF.

The chain combines TRBV5-1 with TRBJ1-1; D is unresolved. This CDR3 is built from 14 residues. Trimming left V 0 bases short and J 4 bases short, with 10 bases between. Germline assignment: CDR1 SGHRS and CDR2 YFSETQ. Written as DNA, the CDR3 is TGCGCCAGCAGCTTGGGGGTCACGGTCACTGAAGCTTTCTTT. Translated: CASSLGVTVTEAFF.

This clonotype was counted ten times or more. V gene TRBV6-2 or TRBV6-3 combines with J gene TRBJ2-3; TRBD2 matches at 14 bases. Germline-derived CDR1 and CDR2 are MNHEY and SVGEGT. J was trimmed by 4 bases and V by 4 bases; bases with no gene match: 16. This CDR3 has 20 amino acids. CDR3 DNA: TGTGCCAGCAGTTTTTCCTCCGGGACTAGCGGGAGAATTACGCCAGATACGCAGTATTTT. Amino acids: CASSFSSGTSGRITPDTQYF.

This clonotype appeared many times. V gene TRBV20-1 combines with J gene TRBJ2-2; 10 nucleotides match TRBD1. The CDR3 loop spans 17 amino acids. J gave up 4 bases and V 0 bases, and 8 bases lay outside the gene matches. Germline V gene lookup returns CDR1 DFQATT and CDR2 SNEGSKA (reference sequence). CDR3 DNA sequence: TGCAGTGCTAGAGATAGGGGGACAGGGGTTGGCACCGGGGAGCTGTTTTTT. This sequence encodes CSARDRGTGVGTGELFF.

This clonotype was detected ten times or more. J is TRBJ1-6 and V is TRBV9, with D unclear. The CDR3 spans 13 residues. V lost 2 bases and J lost 7, with 7 bases in between. In germline, CDR1 is SGDLS, CDR2 YYNGEE. The CDR3 loop reads CASSVMGNSPLHF. The CDR3 bases are TGTGCCAGCAGCGTCATGGGAAATTCACCCCTCCACTTT.

Many counts were recorded for this clonotype. The chain carries TRBV20-1 and TRBJ2-1, with 10 bases that match TRBD2. The CDR3 has 13 residues. Germline CDR1 is DFQATT and CDR2 is SNEGSKA (reference sequence). V dropped 3 bases and J dropped 5; count of bases not matched to a gene: 1. The CDR3 nucleotides read TGCAGTGCTAGTGGGACTAGCGACAATGAGCAGTTCTTC. Amino acid sequence: CSASGTSDNEQFF.

Ten or more counts support this clonotype. The V and J genes are TRBV20-1 and TRBJ1-1; D call uncertain. Germline CDR1 DFQATT, CDR2 SNEGSKA (reference sequence). CDR3 length equals 15 residues. Deletions cut 3 bases from V and 0 bases from J, with 14 bases between. CDR3 nucleotide sequence: TGCAGTGCTAGCACACAGCTCGAAATGAACACTGAAGCTTTCTTT. As protein: CSASTQLEMNTEAFF.

This clonotype was seen at least ten times. This chain links TRBV12-3 or TRBV12-4 with TRBJ1-1; D is uncertain. CDR3 size: 14 residues. The germline V and J ends were trimmed by 3 bases and 0 bases, with 8 bases remaining between them. DNA of the CDR3: TGTGCCAGCAGTTTCTTCGGGATGAACACTGAAGCTTTCTTT. Protein sequence: CASSFFGMNTEAFF.

This clonotype showed up many times. The chain employs TRBV28 and TRBJ2-5; a weak D match, TRBD1 (5 bases). The CDR3 has 14 amino acids. The V gene lost 1 base and the J gene lost 1 base, with 7 bases spanning the gap. The germline V gene has CDR1 MDHEN and CDR2 SYDVKM. The CDR3 region is CASSLSQAQETQYF. The CDR3 nucleotides read TGTGCCAGCAGTTTATCACAGGCCCAAGAGACCCAGTACTTC. The whole variable domain, remainder taken from reference TRBV28 and TRBJ2-5, is DVKVTQSSRYLVKRTGEKVFLECVQDMDHENMFWYRQDPGLGLRLIYFSYDVKMKEKGDIPEGYSVSREKKERFSLILESASTNQTSMYLCASSLSQAQETQYFGPGTRLLVL.